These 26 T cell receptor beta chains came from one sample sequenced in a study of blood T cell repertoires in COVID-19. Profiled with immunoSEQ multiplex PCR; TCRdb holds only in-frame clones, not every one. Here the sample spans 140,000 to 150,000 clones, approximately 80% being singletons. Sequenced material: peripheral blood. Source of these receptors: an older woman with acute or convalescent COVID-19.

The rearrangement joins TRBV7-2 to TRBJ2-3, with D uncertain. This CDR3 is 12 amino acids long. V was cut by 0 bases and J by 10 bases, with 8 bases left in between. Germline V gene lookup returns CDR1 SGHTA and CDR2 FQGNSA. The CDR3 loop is CASSLAQTAQYF. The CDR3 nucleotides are TGTGCCAGCAGCTTAGCCCAAACTGCGCAGTATTTT.

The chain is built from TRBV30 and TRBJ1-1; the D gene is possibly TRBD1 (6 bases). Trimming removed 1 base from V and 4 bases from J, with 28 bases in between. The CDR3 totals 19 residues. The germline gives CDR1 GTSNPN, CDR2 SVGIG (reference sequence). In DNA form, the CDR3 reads TGTGCCTGGAGTGGTTGGGGCAGGGGTTTGGGGGAATTAGGCACTGAAGCTTTCTTT. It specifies CAWSGWGRGLGELGTEAFF. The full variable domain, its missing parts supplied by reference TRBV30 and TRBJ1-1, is SQTIHQWPATLVQPVGSPLSLECTVEGTSNPNLYWYRQAAGRGLQLLFYSVGIGQISSEVPQNLSASRPQDRQFILSSKKLLLSDSGFYLCAWSGWGRGLGELGTEAFFGQGTRLTVV.

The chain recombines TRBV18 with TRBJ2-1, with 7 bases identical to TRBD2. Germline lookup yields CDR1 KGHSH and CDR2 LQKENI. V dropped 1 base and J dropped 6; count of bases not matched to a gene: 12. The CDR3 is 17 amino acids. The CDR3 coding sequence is TGTGCCAGCTCACCACTTCCTAGCGGCCATCTGGGCAATGAGCAGTTCTTC. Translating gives CASSPLPSGHLGNEQFF. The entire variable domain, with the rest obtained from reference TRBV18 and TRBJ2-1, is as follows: NAGVMQNPRHLVRRRGQEARLRCSPMKGHSHVYWYRQLPEEGLKFMVYLQKENIIDESGMPKERFSAEFPKEGPSILRIQQVVRGDSAAYFCASSPLPSGHLGNEQFFGPGTRLTVL.

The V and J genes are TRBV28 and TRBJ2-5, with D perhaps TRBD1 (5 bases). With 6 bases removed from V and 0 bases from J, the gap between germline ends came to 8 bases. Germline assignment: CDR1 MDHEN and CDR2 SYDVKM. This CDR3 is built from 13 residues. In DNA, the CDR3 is TGTGCCAGCAGCAGACAGTACCAAGAGACCCAGTACTTC. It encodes CASSRQYQETQYF.

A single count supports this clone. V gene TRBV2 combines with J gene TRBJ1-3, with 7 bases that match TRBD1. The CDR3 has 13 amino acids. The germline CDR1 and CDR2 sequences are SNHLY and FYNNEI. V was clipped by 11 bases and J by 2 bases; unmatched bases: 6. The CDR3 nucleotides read TGTGCCGCTCCAGGGGGAACTGGAAACACCATATATTTT. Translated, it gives CAAPGGTGNTIYF. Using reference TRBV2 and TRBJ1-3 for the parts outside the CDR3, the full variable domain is EPEVTQTPSHQVTQMGQEVILRCVPISNHLYFYWYRQILGQKVEFLVSFYNNEISEKSEIFDDQFSVERPDGSNFTLKIRSTKLEDSAMYFCAAPGGTGNTIYFGEGSWLTVV.

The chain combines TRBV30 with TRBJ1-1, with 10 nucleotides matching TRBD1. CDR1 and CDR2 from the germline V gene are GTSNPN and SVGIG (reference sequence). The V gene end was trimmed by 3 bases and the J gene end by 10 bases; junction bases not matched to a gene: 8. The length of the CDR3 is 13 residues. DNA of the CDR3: TGTGCCTGGAGGATTACGGGACAGGGGTCAGCTTTCTTT. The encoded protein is CAWRITGQGSAFF.

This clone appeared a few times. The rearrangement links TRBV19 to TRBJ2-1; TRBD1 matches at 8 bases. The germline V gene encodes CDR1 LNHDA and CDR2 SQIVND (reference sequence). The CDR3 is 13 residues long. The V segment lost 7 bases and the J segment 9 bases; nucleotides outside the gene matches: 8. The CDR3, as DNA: TGTGCCAGTACTCGGTCAGGGGGCAGTGAGCAGTTCTTC. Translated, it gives CASTRSGGSEQFF.

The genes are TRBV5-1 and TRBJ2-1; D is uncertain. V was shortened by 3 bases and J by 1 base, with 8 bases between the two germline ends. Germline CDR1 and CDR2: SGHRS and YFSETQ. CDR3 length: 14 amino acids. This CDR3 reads CASSSTVSYNEQFF. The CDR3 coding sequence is TGCGCCAGCAGCTCAACAGTATCCTACAATGAGCAGTTCTTC.

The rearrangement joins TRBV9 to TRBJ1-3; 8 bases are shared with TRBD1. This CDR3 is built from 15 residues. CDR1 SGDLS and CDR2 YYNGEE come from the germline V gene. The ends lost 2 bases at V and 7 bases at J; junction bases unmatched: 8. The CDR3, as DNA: TGTGCCAGCAGCGTTACAGGGGGGGTATGGAACACCATATATTTT. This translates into CASSVTGGVWNTIYF.

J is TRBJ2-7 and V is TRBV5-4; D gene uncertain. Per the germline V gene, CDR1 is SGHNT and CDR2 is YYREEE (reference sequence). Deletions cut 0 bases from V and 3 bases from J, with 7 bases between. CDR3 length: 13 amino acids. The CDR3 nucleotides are TGTGCCAGCAGCTTGGGGCGGAACTACGAGCAGTACTTC. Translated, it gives CASSLGRNYEQYF.

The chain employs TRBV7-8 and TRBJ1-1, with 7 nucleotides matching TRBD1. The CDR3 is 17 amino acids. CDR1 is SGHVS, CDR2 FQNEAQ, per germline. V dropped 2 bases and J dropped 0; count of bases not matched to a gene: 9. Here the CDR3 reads CASSLSDRPTMNTEAFF. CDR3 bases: TGTGCCAGCAGCTTATCGGACAGGCCTACCATGAACACTGAAGCTTTCTTT.

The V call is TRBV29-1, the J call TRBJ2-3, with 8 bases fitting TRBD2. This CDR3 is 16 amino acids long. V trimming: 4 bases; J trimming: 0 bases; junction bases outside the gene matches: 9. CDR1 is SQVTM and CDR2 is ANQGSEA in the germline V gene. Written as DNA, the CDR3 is TGCAGCGTTGTGGGGGTGACTAGCGTCAGCACAGATACGCAGTATTTT. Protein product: CSVVGVTSVSTDTQYF.

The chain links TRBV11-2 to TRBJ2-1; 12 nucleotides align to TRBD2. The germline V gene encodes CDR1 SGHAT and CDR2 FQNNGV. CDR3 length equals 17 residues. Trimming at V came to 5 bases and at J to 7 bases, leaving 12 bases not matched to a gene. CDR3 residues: CASSDSTSGRNRNEQFF. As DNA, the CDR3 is TGTGCCAGCAGCGATTCGACTAGCGGGAGAAACCGTAATGAGCAGTTCTTC.

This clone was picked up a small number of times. Written as DNA, the CDR3 is TGTGCCAGCAGCCGCCGGACAGGGGGTGACCTTGCTAACTATGGCTACACCTTC. Translating it yields CASSRRTGGDLANYGYTF. This sequence joins TRBV5-6 and TRBJ1-2; 10 nucleotides align to TRBD1. Germline CDR1 SGHDT, CDR2 YYEEEE. The CDR3 has 18 amino acids. The J segment lost 0 bases and the V segment lost 4 bases, leaving 12 bases of the junction unmatched.

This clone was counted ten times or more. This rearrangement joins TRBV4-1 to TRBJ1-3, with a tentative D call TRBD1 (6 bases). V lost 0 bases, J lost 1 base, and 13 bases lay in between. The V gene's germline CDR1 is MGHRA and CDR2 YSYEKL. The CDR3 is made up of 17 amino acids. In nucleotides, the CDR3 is TGCGCCAGCAGCCAAGATCGGGACACCTTATCTGGAAACACCATATATTTT. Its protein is CASSQDRDTLSGNTIYF.

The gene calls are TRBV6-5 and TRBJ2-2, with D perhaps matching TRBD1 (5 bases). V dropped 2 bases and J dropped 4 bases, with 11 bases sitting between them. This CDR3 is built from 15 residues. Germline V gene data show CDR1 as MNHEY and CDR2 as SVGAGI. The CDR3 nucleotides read TGTGCCAGCAGTTACGCGCAGGGTGGCACCGGGGAGCTGTTTTTT. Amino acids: CASSYAQGGTGELFF.

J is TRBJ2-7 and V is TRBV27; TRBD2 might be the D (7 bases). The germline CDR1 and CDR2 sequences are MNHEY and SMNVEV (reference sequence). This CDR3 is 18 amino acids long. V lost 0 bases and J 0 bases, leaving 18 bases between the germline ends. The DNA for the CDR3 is TGTGCCAGCAGTTTATCGAACCCTCGGGGGGCGGCCTCCTACGAGCAGTACTTC. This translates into CASSLSNPRGAASYEQYF.

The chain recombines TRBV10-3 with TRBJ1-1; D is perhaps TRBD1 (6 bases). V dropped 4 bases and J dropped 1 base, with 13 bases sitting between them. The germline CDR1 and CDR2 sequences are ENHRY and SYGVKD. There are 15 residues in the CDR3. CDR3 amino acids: CAISGAGGANTEAFF. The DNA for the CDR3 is TGTGCCATCAGTGGGGCGGGGGGCGCGAACACTGAAGCTTTCTTT.

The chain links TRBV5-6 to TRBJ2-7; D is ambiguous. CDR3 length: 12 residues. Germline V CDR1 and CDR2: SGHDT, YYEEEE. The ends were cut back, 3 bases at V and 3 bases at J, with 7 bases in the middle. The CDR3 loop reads CASSYSIYEQYF. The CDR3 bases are TGTGCCAGCAGCTACAGTATCTACGAGCAGTACTTC.

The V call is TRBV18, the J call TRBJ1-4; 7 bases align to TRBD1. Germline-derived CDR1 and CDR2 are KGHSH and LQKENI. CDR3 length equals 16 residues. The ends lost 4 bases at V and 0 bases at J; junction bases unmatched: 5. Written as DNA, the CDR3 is TGTGCCAGCTCACGAGACAGGGTTGCAACTAATGAAAAACTGTTTTTT. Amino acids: CASSRDRVATNEKLFF.

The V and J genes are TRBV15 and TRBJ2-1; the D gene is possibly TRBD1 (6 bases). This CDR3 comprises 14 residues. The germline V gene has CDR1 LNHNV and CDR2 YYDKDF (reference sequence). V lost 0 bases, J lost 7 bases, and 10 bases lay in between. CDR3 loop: CATSREGAQNEQFF. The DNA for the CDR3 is TGTGCCACCAGCAGAGAGGGGGCACAGAATGAGCAGTTCTTC.

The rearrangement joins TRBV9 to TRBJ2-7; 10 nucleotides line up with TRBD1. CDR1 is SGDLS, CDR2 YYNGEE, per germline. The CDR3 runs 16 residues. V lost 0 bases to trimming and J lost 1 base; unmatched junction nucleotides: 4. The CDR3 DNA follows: TGTGCCAGCAGCGTAGGTGGGACAGGGGTTTCCTACGAGCAGTACTTC. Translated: CASSVGGTGVSYEQYF.

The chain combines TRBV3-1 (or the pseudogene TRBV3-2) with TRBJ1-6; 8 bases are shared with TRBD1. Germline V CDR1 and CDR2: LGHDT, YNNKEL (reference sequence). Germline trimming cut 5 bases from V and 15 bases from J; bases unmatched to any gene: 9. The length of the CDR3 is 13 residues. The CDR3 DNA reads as TGTGCCAGCAGCGCCGTCGGACAGGGTCTCCTCCACTTT. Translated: CASSAVGQGLLHF.

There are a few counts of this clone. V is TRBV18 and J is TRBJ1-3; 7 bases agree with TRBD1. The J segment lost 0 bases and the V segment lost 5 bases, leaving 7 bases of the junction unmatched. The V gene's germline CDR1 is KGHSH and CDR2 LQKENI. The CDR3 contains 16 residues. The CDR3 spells CASSILQGYSGNTIYF. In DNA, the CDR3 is TGTGCCAGCTCAATCCTACAGGGGTACTCTGGAAACACCATATATTTT.

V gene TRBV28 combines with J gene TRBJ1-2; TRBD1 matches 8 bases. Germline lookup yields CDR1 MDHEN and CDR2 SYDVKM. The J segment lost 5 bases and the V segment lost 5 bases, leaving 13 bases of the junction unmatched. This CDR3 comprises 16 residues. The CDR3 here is CASSQSGQGEGYGYTF. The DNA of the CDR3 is TGTGCCAGCAGTCAATCCGGACAGGGCGAGGGATATGGCTACACCTTC.

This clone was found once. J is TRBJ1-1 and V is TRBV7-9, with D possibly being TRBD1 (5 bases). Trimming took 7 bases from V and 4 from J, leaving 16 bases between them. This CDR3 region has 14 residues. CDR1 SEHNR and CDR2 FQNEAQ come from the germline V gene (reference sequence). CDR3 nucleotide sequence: TGTGCCAGCACCAACACGGGGGGTGCCACTGAAGCTTTCTTT. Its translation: CASTNTGGATEAFF.